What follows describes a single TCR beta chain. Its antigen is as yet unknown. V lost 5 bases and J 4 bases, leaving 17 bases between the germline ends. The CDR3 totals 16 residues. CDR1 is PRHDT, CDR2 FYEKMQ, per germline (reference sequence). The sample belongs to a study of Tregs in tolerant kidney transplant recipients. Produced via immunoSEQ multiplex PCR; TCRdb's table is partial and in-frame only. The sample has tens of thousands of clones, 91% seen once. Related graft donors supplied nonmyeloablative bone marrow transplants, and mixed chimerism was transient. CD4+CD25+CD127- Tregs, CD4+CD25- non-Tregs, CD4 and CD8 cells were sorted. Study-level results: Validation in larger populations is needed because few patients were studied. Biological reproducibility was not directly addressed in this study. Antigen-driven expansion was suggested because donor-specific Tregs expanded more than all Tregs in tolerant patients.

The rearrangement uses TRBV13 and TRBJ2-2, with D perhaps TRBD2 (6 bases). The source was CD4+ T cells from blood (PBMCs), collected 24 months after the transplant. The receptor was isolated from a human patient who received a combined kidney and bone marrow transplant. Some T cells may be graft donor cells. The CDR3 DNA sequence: TGTGCCAGCAGCCAAGATCCGGGACTTTCCACCGGGGAGCTGTTTTTT. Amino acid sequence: CASSQDPGLSTGELFF.